One and the same sample provided the 8 T cell receptor beta chains below, sequenced in a study of cytomegalovirus exposure and HLA in healthy donors. This PCR relied on a set of 60 Vbeta primers and 13 Jbeta primers. Some clones are missing from TCRdb's copy, which holds only in-frame ones; the method was immunoSEQ multiplex PCR. The table lists 65,000 to 100,000 clones, 65% to 80% of them singletons. Material for sequencing was PBMCs. Every receptor here comes from a man aged 40-50 years in good health and CMV-seronegative.

This clone was seen once. The chain is built from TRBV27 and TRBJ1-1; D is uncertain. Germline CDR1 reads MNHEY; CDR2 reads SMNVEV (reference sequence). V lost 6 bases and J lost 0, with 8 bases in between. The CDR3 covers 13 residues. Written as DNA, the CDR3 is TGTGCCAGCAGCCTAACGATGAACACTGAAGCTTTCTTT. The encoded protein is CASSLTMNTEAFF.

J is TRBJ2-5 and V is TRBV7-9, with 10 bases identical to TRBD2. The J segment lost 5 bases and the V segment lost 4 bases, leaving 4 bases of the junction unmatched. There are 14 residues in the CDR3. Germline values: CDR1 SEHNR, CDR2 FQNEAQ (reference sequence). The DNA of the CDR3 is TGTGCCAGCAGCTCACTAGCGGGGCTCGAGACCCAGTACTTC. Translation gives CASSSLAGLETQYF.

The chain carries TRBV7-9 and TRBJ2-7; no definite D call. Germline lookup yields CDR1 SEHNR and CDR2 FQNEAQ (reference sequence). Trimming stripped 4 bases from V and 3 bases from J, with 7 bases between. There are 12 residues in the CDR3. CDR3 protein: CASSSEFYEQYF. The CDR3 region has the DNA TGTGCCAGCAGCTCGGAGTTCTACGAGCAGTACTTC.

In this sample, this clone turned up once. This chain links TRBV7-8 with TRBJ2-1; the match to TRBD1 covers 7 bases. V gave up 4 bases and J gave up 3 bases; unmatched junction bases: 9. CDR3 length equals 16 residues. Germline values: CDR1 SGHVS, CDR2 FQNEAQ. CDR3 sequence reads: CASSYPAGGFYNEQFF. The CDR3 region has the DNA TGTGCCAGCAGCTACCCGGCAGGGGGATTCTACAATGAGCAGTTCTTC. Based on the CDR3 plus reference TRBV7-8 and TRBJ2-1, the full variable domain is GAGVSQSPRYKVAKRGQDVALRCDPISGHVSLFWYQQALGQGPEFLTYFQNEAQLDKSGLPSDRFFAERPEGSVSTLKIQRTQQEDSAVYLCASSYPAGGFYNEQFFGPGTRLTVL.

This clone was detected once. V gene TRBV30 combines with J gene TRBJ1-5; 7 bases agree with TRBD1. The CDR3 runs 17 residues. Germline trimming cut 2 bases from V and 2 bases from J; bases unmatched to any gene: 12. From germline, CDR1 is GTSNPN and CDR2 SVGIG (reference sequence). CDR3 DNA sequence: TGTGCCTGGAGTCCTCCTCTGACAGGGTTTGGCAATCAGCCCCAGCATTTT. It specifies CAWSPPLTGFGNQPQHF.

This clone was seen a few times. The genes are TRBV6-5 and TRBJ2-5; perhaps TRBD1 as D (6 bases). V was cut by 2 bases and J by 2 bases, with 15 bases left in between. Germline CDR1 and CDR2: MNHEY and SVGAGI. This CDR3 has 16 residues. CDR3 coding DNA: TGTGCCAGCAGTTACGTGGGACAATTTAAACAAGAGACCCAGTACTTC. Encoded protein: CASSYVGQFKQETQYF.

The chain carries TRBV7-3 and TRBJ1-2, with TRBD1 identical over 10 bases. V was clipped by 1 base and J by 3 bases; unmatched bases: 5. The CDR3 runs 16 residues. CDR1 is SGHTA and CDR2 is FQGTGA in the germline V gene. The CDR3 region is CASSLKGDRGDYGYTF. The CDR3 DNA sequence: TGTGCCAGCAGCTTAAAAGGGGACAGGGGCGACTATGGCTACACCTTC.

The chain carries TRBV25-1 and TRBJ1-2; no definite D call. Per the germline V gene, CDR1 is MGHDK and CDR2 is SYGVNS. Trimming shortened V by 5 bases and J by 4 bases, and 5 bases separated the two germline ends. The CDR3 consists of 11 residues. The CDR3 protein is CASSTAYGYTF. The DNA for the CDR3 is TGTGCCAGCAGTACAGCCTATGGCTACACCTTC.